This entry lists 21 T cell receptor beta chains sequenced from one sample in a study of technical replicates of blood from several donors. Libraries were prepared by immunoSEQ multiplex PCR; TCRdb keeps only in-frame clonotypes and omits some of them. The sample has approximately 89,000 clones, about 94% seen once; the top ten hold 0.2% to 0.25%. The material sequenced was T cells isolated from PBMCs. The receptors derive from a human donor in good health.

The chain links TRBV5-1 to TRBJ2-1; 8 nucleotides line up with TRBD2. The CDR3 runs 16 residues. Germline CDR1 SGHRS, CDR2 YFSETQ. The ends lost 0 bases at V and 5 bases at J; junction bases unmatched: 7. The CDR3 region is CASSLGLAKRNNEQFF. CDR3 nucleotides: TGCGCCAGCAGCTTGGGACTAGCGAAAAGGAACAATGAGCAGTTCTTC.

The gene calls are TRBV11-3 and TRBJ1-1, with TRBD1 matching over 8 bases. CDR1 is SGHNT and CDR2 is YENEEA in the germline V gene. This CDR3 region has 15 residues. Trimming cost V 3 bases and J 4 bases; bases outside gene matches: 7. CDR3: CASSFRGLIVTEAFF. DNA of the CDR3: TGTGCCAGCAGCTTCAGGGGGCTTATTGTCACTGAAGCTTTCTTT.

CDR3 coding DNA: TGTGCCAGCAGTTTACAGGTGAACACCGGGGAGCTGTTTTTT. Translation: CASSLQVNTGELFF. The V call is TRBV27, the J call TRBJ2-2; D call uncertain. V gave up 2 bases and J gave up 1 base, with 5 bases separating them. This CDR3 contains 14 residues. The germline V gene encodes CDR1 MNHEY and CDR2 SMNVEV (reference sequence).

The chain uses TRBV10-1 and TRBJ2-3, with D maybe TRBD1 (6 bases). Germline CDR1 WNHNN, CDR2 SYGVQD (reference sequence). V was clipped by 2 bases and J by 0 bases, with 21 bases between them. This CDR3 is 19 amino acids long. CDR3 DNA sequence: TGCGCCAGCAGTGAGCCGAGTCAGGGGAAAGGGCCTAGCACAGATACGCAGTATTTT. Residues: CASSEPSQGKGPSTDTQYF.

The chain recombines TRBV5-1 with TRBJ2-2, with 11 nucleotides matching TRBD2. Germline values: CDR1 SGHRS, CDR2 YFSETQ. The CDR3 has 15 amino acids. J was trimmed by 5 bases and V by 7 bases; bases with no gene match: 7. The DNA for the CDR3 is TGCGCCAGCTCCGGGACTAGCGGATCAACCGGGGAGCTGTTTTTT. Translating gives CASSGTSGSTGELFF. Full variable domain (remainder filled in from reference TRBV5-1 and TRBJ2-2): KAGVTQTPRYLIKTRGQQVTLSCSPISGHRSVSWYQQTPGQGLQFLFEYFSETQRNKGNFPGRFSGRQFSNSRSEMNVSTLELGDSALYLCASSGTSGSTGELFFGEGSRLTVL.

This clone has a single count. The chain carries TRBV7-9 and TRBJ2-6; 8 nucleotides line up with TRBD1. There are 15 residues in the CDR3. Germline CDR1 SEHNR, CDR2 FQNEAQ (reference sequence). The V gene end was trimmed by 8 bases and the J gene end by 1 base; junction bases not matched to a gene: 4. The chain's CDR3 is CASDRGVSGANVLTF. The DNA for the CDR3 is TGTGCCAGCGACAGGGGAGTATCTGGGGCCAACGTCCTGACTTTC.

The J gene is TRBJ2-4, the V gene TRBV4-1; 7 positions agree with TRBD1. The germline CDR1 and CDR2 sequences are MGHRA and YSYEKL. V lost 2 bases to trimming and J lost 1 base; unmatched junction nucleotides: 2. The CDR3 has 15 residues. Here the CDR3 DNA reads TGCGCCAGCAGCCAATTGACAGGGGCCAAAAACATTCAGTACTTC. This translates into CASSQLTGAKNIQYF.

In this sample, this clone turned up a few times. This rearrangement joins TRBV25-1 to TRBJ1-1; TRBD1 aligns across 7 bases. The CDR3 is 14 amino acids. The germline gives CDR1 MGHDK, CDR2 SYGVNS. Germline trimming cut 4 bases from V and 5 bases from J; bases unmatched to any gene: 7. The CDR3 region has the DNA TGTGCCAGCAGTGGAGGGGACAGCCAGACTGAAGCTTTCTTT. Protein: CASSGGDSQTEAFF.

In DNA, the CDR3 is TGTGCCAGCGCCCCGGGGAGGTACAATGAGCAGTTCTTC. Its protein is CASAPGRYNEQFF. The chain couples TRBV7-9 to TRBJ2-1; D is perhaps TRBD2 (6 bases). V dropped 8 bases and J dropped 4 bases, with 12 bases sitting between them. The CDR3 length is 13 residues. Per germline, CDR1 SEHNR and CDR2 FQNEAQ (reference sequence).

The chain couples TRBV6-1 to TRBJ1-2, with 9 positions matching TRBD1. The germline V gene encodes CDR1 MNHNS and CDR2 SASEGT. V gave up 10 bases and J gave up 5 bases; unmatched junction bases: 8. The CDR3 is 13 residues long. The CDR3 is CATRKQGAYGYTF. DNA of the CDR3: TGTGCCACCCGGAAACAGGGGGCGTATGGCTACACCTTC.

The chain has TRBV19 and TRBJ2-7, with 7 bases lining up with TRBD2. This CDR3 comprises 14 residues. The V and J ends lost 5 bases and 2 bases, in that order; junction bases with no gene match: 6. CDR1 is LNHDA, CDR2 SQIVND, per germline (reference sequence). CDR3 coding DNA: TGTGCCAGTAGTCCTAGCGGCTCGGCCTACGAGCAGTACTTC. Translated, it gives CASSPSGSAYEQYF.

This chain connects TRBV6-1 to TRBJ2-7; TRBD1 matches at 11 bases. This CDR3 has 15 residues. CDR1 MNHNS and CDR2 SASEGT come from the germline V gene. V was pared by 0 bases and J by 3 bases, with 1 base of the junction left unmatched. The CDR3 bases are TGTGCCAGCAGTGAAGCCGGGACAGGGGGCTACGAGCAGTACTTC. Residues: CASSEAGTGGYEQYF.

The chain links TRBV2 to TRBJ2-7, with 9 bases that match TRBD1. Germline-derived CDR1 and CDR2 are SNHLY and FYNNEI. The junction had 8 bases not matched to a gene; V was cut back by 11 bases and J by 3 bases. The CDR3 has 13 amino acids. CDR3 DNA sequence: TGTGCCGCAAACCGGGACAGGGACTACGAGCAGTACTTC. This sequence encodes CAANRDRDYEQYF.

This chain joins TRBV9 and TRBJ1-2, with 10 positions matching TRBD1. CDR3 length: 16 residues. Germline V gene sequence: CDR1 SGDLS, CDR2 YYNGEE. J lost 6 bases, V lost 1 base, and 9 bases had no gene match. The CDR3 sequence is CASSVFRDRGRDGYTF. Here the CDR3 DNA reads TGTGCCAGCAGCGTATTCCGGGACAGGGGCAGAGATGGCTACACCTTC.

The chain recombines TRBV6-4 with TRBJ2-1; 10 bases map to TRBD1. J gave up 3 bases and V 6 bases, and 5 bases lay outside the gene matches. The CDR3 is 15 amino acids. The germline CDR1 and CDR2 sequences are MRHNA and SNTAGT. In DNA form, the CDR3 reads TGTGCCAGCAGCCCGGACAGGGGGGGCTACAATGAGCAGTTCTTC. Its protein product is CASSPDRGGYNEQFF.

This clone was detected once. The rearrangement joins TRBV9 to TRBJ1-1, with a possible D match to TRBD1 (5 bases). Trimming left V 3 bases short and J 7 bases short, with 13 bases between. The CDR3 contains 13 residues. Germline CDR1 is SGDLS and CDR2 is YYNGEE. In DNA form, the CDR3 reads TGTGCCAGCAGCGCAAGGGGTGTCGGTGAAGCTTTCTTT. It specifies CASSARGVGEAFF.

The rearrangement joins TRBV11-2 to TRBJ1-1; possible D gene TRBD1, 6 bases. V was cut by 1 base and J by 2 bases, with 23 bases left in between. The CDR3 is 19 residues long. Germline V gene data show CDR1 as SGHAT and CDR2 as FQNNGV. The CDR3 nucleotides are TGTGCCAGCAGCTTAGTCGGGGGGCGCCGAATAAAACGAAACACTGAAGCTTTCTTT. Translated, it gives CASSLVGGRRIKRNTEAFF.

This clone came up once. The genes are TRBV21-1 and TRBJ1-4; TRBD1 is the table's D call and was not checked against the DNA. TRBV21-1 is a pseudogene locus. This CDR3 spans 19 amino acids. CDR3 sequence: CASSLPPKGQHATNEKLFF. The CDR3 DNA reads TGTGCCAGCAGCCTTCCTCCTAAGGGACAGCATGCAACTAATGAAAAACTGTTTTTT.

This rearrangement joins TRBV2 to TRBJ2-2; D may be TRBD2 (7 bases). Germline V lookup: CDR1 SNHLY, CDR2 FYNNEI. The V end lost 0 bases, the J end lost 7 bases, and 12 bases lay between the germline ends. This CDR3 comprises 15 residues. The CDR3, as DNA: TGTGCCAGCAGTGAAGCGGGGGGGCCACACGGGGAGCTGTTTTTT. Its translation is CASSEAGGPHGELFF.

This sequence joins TRBV10-2 and TRBJ2-2; TRBD2 aligns across 10 bases. The CDR3 is 16 residues long. After removal of 7 bases from V and 7 bases from J, the junction contained 12 bases not matched to a gene. Germline CDR1 is WSHSY and CDR2 is SAAADI. This CDR3 is CASIWSGGASVGELFF. The CDR3 DNA sequence: TGCGCCAGCATTTGGAGCGGGGGGGCTTCTGTCGGGGAGCTGTTTTTT.

The chain has TRBV13 and TRBJ2-7; TRBD2 agrees at 13 bases. Germline CDR1 reads PRHDT; CDR2 reads FYEKMQ (reference sequence). After removal of 4 bases from V and 1 base from J, the junction contained 10 bases not matched to a gene. The CDR3 consists of 18 residues. CDR3 sequence: CASSYRGLAGVISYEQYF. CDR3 DNA: TGTGCCAGCAGCTACCGCGGACTAGCGGGAGTTATTTCCTACGAGCAGTACTTC.